This T cell receptor (beta chain) was profiled in a study of graft-versus-host responses after intestinal transplantation. Study background: Recipients obtained multivisceral, liver-intestinal, or isolated intestinal transplants. The recipients all started with anti-thymocyte globulin induction and then took tacrolimus and steroids for 3 to 4 years.

Overall study findings and caveats: Some GvH clones appeared in ileal mucosa or blood before recipient bone marrow. Early post-transplant HvG declines showed an association with peak circulating GvH clone levels.

Germline V gene sequence: CDR1 GTSNPN, CDR2 SVGIG (reference sequence). The CDR3 runs to 11 residues. V shed 5 bases and J shed 3 bases, with 7 bases lying between them. A word on this clone: No antigen is known for it.

Sequencing was performed with immunoSEQ multiplex PCR; in TCRdb, only in-frame clones are kept and a portion is missing. Of tens of thousands of clones in the sample, approximately 96% are singletons; the top ten hold around 0.54%. The chain is built from TRBV30 and TRBJ1-1; unclear D gene. The TCR comes from a human donor who received an intestinal transplant. Specimen: unstimulated CD8+ T cells sorted from spleen or lymph node cells, collected before intestinal transplant. In nucleotides, the CDR3 is TGTGCCTGGGGCACGGACACTGAAGCTTTCTTT. Translating gives CAWGTDTEAFF.